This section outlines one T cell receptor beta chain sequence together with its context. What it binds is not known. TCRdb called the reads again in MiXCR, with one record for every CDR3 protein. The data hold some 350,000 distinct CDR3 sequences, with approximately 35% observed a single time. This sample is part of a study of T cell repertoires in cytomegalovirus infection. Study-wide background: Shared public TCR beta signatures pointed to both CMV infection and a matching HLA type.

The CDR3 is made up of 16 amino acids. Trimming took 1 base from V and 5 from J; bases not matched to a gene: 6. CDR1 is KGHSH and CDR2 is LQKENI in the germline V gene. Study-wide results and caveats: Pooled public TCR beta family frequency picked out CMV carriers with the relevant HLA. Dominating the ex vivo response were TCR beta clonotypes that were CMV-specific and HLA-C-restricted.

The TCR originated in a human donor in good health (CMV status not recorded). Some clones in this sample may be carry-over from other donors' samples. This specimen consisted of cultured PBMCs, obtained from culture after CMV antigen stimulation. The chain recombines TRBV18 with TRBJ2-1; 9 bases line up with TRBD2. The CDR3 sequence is CASSPRPGTSNNEQFF. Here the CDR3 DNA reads TGTGCCAGCTCACCACGGCCCGGGACTAGCAACAATGAGCAGTTCTTC. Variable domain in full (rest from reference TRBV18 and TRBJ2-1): NAGVMQNPRHLVRRRGQEARLRCSPMKGHSHVYWYRQLPEEGLKFMVYLQKENIIDESGMPKERFSAEFPKEGPSILRIQQVVRGDSAAYFCASSPRPGTSNNEQFFGPGTRLTVL.